The entry below describes one T cell receptor (beta chain). What it binds is not known. 60 Vbeta and 13 Jbeta primers were used in PCR. TCRdb's table, derived via immunoSEQ multiplex PCR, lists solely in-frame clones and lacks some. Of 200,000 to 250,000 clones in the sample, roughly 75% were seen once. The data derive from a study of cytomegalovirus exposure and HLA in healthy donors. Study-level points and caveats: Apart from CMV serostatus, no immune exposure information was available. In a later analysis, DRB1 alleles had the most associated TCRs; HLA-C alleles the fewest.

This TCR was sampled from a woman between 25 and 40 years old in good health and CMV-seronegative. Sequenced sample: PBMCs.

CDR3 sequence reads: CASSPESGMTDTQYF. The CDR3 bases are TGCGCCAGCAGCCCAGAAAGCGGGATGACAGATACGCAGTATTTT. V is TRBV5-1 and J is TRBJ2-3; 7 bases agree with TRBD2. After removal of 4 bases from V and 3 bases from J, the junction contained 8 bases not matched to a gene. Germline V gene sequence: CDR1 SGHRS, CDR2 YFSETQ. The CDR3 spans 15 residues.